This is a list of T cell receptor beta chains from one sample in a study of metastatic and nonmetastatic thyroid tumors. TCRdb recomputed clones from the PCR reads via MiXCR. The sample lists 25,000 or so clones, 15% to 20% occurring once. The sequenced sample was blood. The receptors were sampled from a male donor with papillary thyroid cancer or a benign thyroid nodule (not recorded which). Some clones in this sample may be carry-over from other donors' samples. CDR3s include the opening cysteine and the closing phenylalanine or tryptophan. A D gene is named only where the DNA matches it firmly. Size is stated for part of the rows, as once, few or many counts, or as a class when the clone is expanded.

J gene,D gene,V gene,CDR3 length,clone size,CDR3 DNA,CDR3 protein
TRBJ2-3,.,TRBV6-1,14,many,TGTGCCAGCACCGAGGGGGATCTCACAGATACGCAGTATTTT,CASTEGDLTDTQYF
TRBJ2-3,TRBD1,TRBV19,16,many,TGTGCCACCGCGCTGTCCACAGGGGTGGAGACAGATACGCAGTATTTT,CATALSTGVETDTQYF
TRBJ2-3,TRBD1,TRBV6-1,15,many,TGTGCCAGCAGCCCACAGGGGTGGGGCACAGATACGCAGTATTTT,CASSPQGWGTDTQYF
TRBJ2-5,.,TRBV7-3,14,many,TGTGCCAGCAGCTTAAATTCCCAGTCGGAGACCCAGTACTTC,CASSLNSQSETQYF
TRBJ2-3,.,TRBV4-3,13,.,TGCGCCAGCAGCCCCCGGGCGGCAGATACGCAGTATTTT,CASSPRAADTQYF
TRBJ2-2,.,TRBV5-4,14,.,TGTGCCAGCAGCTTGGAATCGAACACCGGGGAGCTGTTTTTT,CASSLESNTGELFF
TRBJ2-7,TRBD1,TRBV11-2,14,medium-sized,TGTGCCAGCAGCGACAGGGGGTCGCCCTACGAGCAGTACTTC,CASSDRGSPYEQYF
TRBJ2-1,.,TRBV19,13,many,TGTGCCAGTTGTCTCGGGGGTAATAATGAGCAGTTCTTC,CASCLGGNNEQFF
TRBJ2-5,.,TRBV6-1,13,many,TGTGCCAGCAGCCGGACTATTGGAGAGACCCAGTACTTC,CASSRTIGETQYF
TRBJ1-1,.,TRBV20-1,12,.,TGCAGTGCTAGACCTAGAGACACTGAAGCTTTCTTT,CSARPRDTEAFF
TRBJ1-1,.,TRBV25-1,15,many,TGTGCCAGCAGTGCCCCGGGGGGGGGATTGGGTGAAGCTTTCTTT,CASSAPGGGLGEAFF
TRBJ2-1,.,TRBV2,15,few,TGTGACAGCAGAAAAAGAGGGAGCTCCTACAATGAGCAGTTCTTC,CDSRKRGSSYNEQFF
TRBJ1-3,TRBD1,TRBV11-2,15,many,TGTGCCAGCAGATCACCACAGGGGGCAGGAAACACCATATATTTT,CASRSPQGAGNTIYF
TRBJ2-7,.,TRBV20-1,15,medium-sized,TGCAGTGCTAGACCGCACGTCTACTCAGGGTACGAGCAGTACTTC,CSARPHVYSGYEQYF
TRBJ1-5,.,TRBV7-2,13,many,TGTGCCAGCAGCAAGCAGGGGCTTGAGCCCCAGCATTTT,CASSKQGLEPQHF
TRBJ1-2,.,TRBV30,14,many,TGTGCCTGCCAACCAGGACGCTCCAACTATGGCTACACCTTC,CACQPGRSNYGYTF
TRBJ2-7,.,TRBV11-2,16,medium-sized,TGTGCCAGCAGCTTTCGACTGACAGAGAGCTCCTACGAGCAGTACTTC,CASSFRLTESSYEQYF
TRBJ2-7,TRBD1,TRBV19,14,.,TGTGCCAGTAGCACCGGGACAGGGGACTACGAGCAGTACTTC,CASSTGTGDYEQYF
TRBJ1-1,TRBD1,TRBV10-2,15,many,TGCGCCAGCAGTGATTTGACAGGGGGCAACACTGAAGCTTTCTTT,CASSDLTGGNTEAFF
TRBJ1-2,TRBD1,TRBV7-6,14,many,TGTGCCAGCAGCCGAGCGGGGACAGTTTATGGCTACACCTTC,CASSRAGTVYGYTF
TRBJ1-6,.,TRBV12-3/TRBV12-4,14,many,TGTGCCAGCAGGCCGGGACACCTCGGGTCACCCCTCCACTTT,CASRPGHLGSPLHF
TRBJ1-5,.,TRBV6-1,16,many,TGTGCCAGCAGTCTAACGGGGGGCTGGGGCAATCAGCCCCAGCATTTT,CASSLTGGWGNQPQHF
TRBJ1-1,.,TRBV7-8,13,many,TGTGCCAGCAGCTTAGGGACCTCCACTGAAGCTTTCTTT,CASSLGTSTEAFF
TRBJ1-1,.,TRBV5-1,12,many,TGCGCCAGCAGTACCGGACACACTGAAGCTTTCTTT,CASSTGHTEAFF
TRBJ1-2,.,TRBV18,15,many,TGTGCCAGCTCACCACCTCCCGGGCAAAACTATGGCTACACCTTC,CASSPPPGQNYGYTF
TRBJ1-1,.,TRBV6-5,15,medium-sized,TGTGCCAGCAGTTACGAAGGGCGTTGGGCCCGAAAAGCTTTCTTT,CASSYEGRWARKAFF
TRBJ1-2,.,TRBV2,12,many,TGTGCCAGCACGGTCAGCAACTATGGCTACACCTTC,CASTVSNYGYTF
TRBJ2-7,TRBD2,TRBV13,15,medium-sized,TGTGCCAGCAGCCACGGACTAGCGGGAGTGTGGGAGCAGTACTTC,CASSHGLAGVWEQYF
TRBJ1-1,.,TRBV11-2,12,many,TGTGCCAGCACCGCTCGCCCGGGGGGAGCTTTCTTT,CASTARPGGAFF
TRBJ2-1,TRBD1,TRBV5-1,14,many,TGCGCCAGCAGCTTTGGGACAGGGTTGGATGAGCAGTTCTTC,CASSFGTGLDEQFF
TRBJ2-7,TRBD1,TRBV6-1,16,medium-sized,TGTGCCAGCATCACAACCACCGGGACAGGGGGCGACGAGCAGTACTTC,CASITTTGTGGDEQYF
TRBJ2-2,TRBD2,TRBV24-1,17,.,TGTGCCACCAGTGATTTGCCCCCTAGCGGGAGTTTCGGGGAGCTGTTTTTT,CATSDLPPSGSFGELFF
TRBJ2-1,TRBD2,TRBV12-3/TRBV12-4,15,medium-sized,TGTGCCAGCAGTTTAGGGCTAGCGGGCTACAATGAGCAGTTCTTC,CASSLGLAGYNEQFF
TRBJ2-1,TRBD1,TRBV12-3/TRBV12-4,15,many,TGTGCCAGCAGCCCTCGACAGGGTGGACAATTTGAGCAATTCTTC,CASSPRQGGQFEQFF
TRBJ2-7,TRBD2,TRBV29-1,13,many,TGCAGCGTTGAAAAGGGGAGGGAGTACGAGCAGTACTTC,CSVEKGREYEQYF
TRBJ2-2,.,TRBV20-1,15,medium-sized,TGCAGTGCTAGAGATGGGACTTATAACACCGGGGAGCTGTTTTTT,CSARDGTYNTGELFF
TRBJ2-1,TRBD2,TRBV9,16,many,TGTGCCAGCAGCAAATCGGGACTAGAGGTATACAATGAGCAGTTCTTC,CASSKSGLEVYNEQFF
TRBJ1-5,TRBD1,TRBV6-1,13,many,TGTGCCGTCTGGACAGGTTTCAATCAGCCCCAGCATTTT,CAVWTGFNQPQHF
TRBJ2-2,.,TRBV2,16,.,TGTGCCAGCAGTGAGGAGGGCTGTACGAACACCGGGGAGCTGTTTTTT,CASSEEGCTNTGELFF
TRBJ2-5,TRBD2,TRBV6-1,14,.,TGTGCCAGCAGTGAACGGGAGGGCCGCGAGACCCAGTACTTC,CASSEREGRETQYF
TRBJ2-1,TRBD2,TRBV6-4,15,few,TGTACCAGCAGTGAGCGGTTAGCGGGACCGGGCGAGCAGTTCTTC,CTSSERLAGPGEQFF
TRBJ2-7,TRBD2,TRBV10-3,16,many,TGTGCCATCAGTGAGGGGGGACTAGCGGGAGACTACGAGCAGTACTTC,CAISEGGLAGDYEQYF
TRBJ1-1,.,TRBV15,15,many,TGTGCCACCAGCGACCCGGGAACCCGGAACACTGAAGCTTTCTTT,CATSDPGTRNTEAFF
TRBJ2-1,TRBD2,TRBV4-2,19,many,TGTGCCAGCAGCCCGGGGACTAGCCCACAGGATAGCTCCTACAATGAGCAGTTCTTC,CASSPGTSPQDSSYNEQFF
TRBJ2-3,.,TRBV9,15,many,TGTGCCAGCAGCGTAGATCCCCTGCCATCAGATACGCAGTATTTT,CASSVDPLPSDTQYF